The clone carrying this T cell receptor beta chain was observed a few times. Its antigen is unidentified. Library preparation for TCR beta used quantitative 5'-RACE with molecular barcodes. MiXCR, applied by TCRdb to the 5' RACE reads, yields one record per CDR3 protein. The sample lists almost 400,000 distinct CDR3 sequences, about 20% seen once, with approximately 15% in the top ten. This CDR3 region has 12 residues. Deletions cut 1 base from V and 6 bases from J, with 7 bases between. Germline V gene data show CDR1 as MDHEN and CDR2 as SYDVKM. This record belongs to a study of CD8 T cells in ankylosing spondylitis. The study's findings and limits: One TCR beta motif, made up of roughly eight highly homologous variants, appeared characteristic of ankylosing spondylitis blood. Disease-associated clones were reportedly significantly overrepresented in matched ankylosing spondylitis synovial fluid.

This TCR was recovered from a male donor with ankylosing spondylitis. Material: blood, either unsorted or a sorted T cell fraction (not recorded which). J is TRBJ2-7 and V is TRBV28; D uncertain. In DNA form, the CDR3 reads TGTGCCAGCAGTTTATCTCCGGGCGAGCAGTACTTC. This codes for CASSLSPGEQYF.